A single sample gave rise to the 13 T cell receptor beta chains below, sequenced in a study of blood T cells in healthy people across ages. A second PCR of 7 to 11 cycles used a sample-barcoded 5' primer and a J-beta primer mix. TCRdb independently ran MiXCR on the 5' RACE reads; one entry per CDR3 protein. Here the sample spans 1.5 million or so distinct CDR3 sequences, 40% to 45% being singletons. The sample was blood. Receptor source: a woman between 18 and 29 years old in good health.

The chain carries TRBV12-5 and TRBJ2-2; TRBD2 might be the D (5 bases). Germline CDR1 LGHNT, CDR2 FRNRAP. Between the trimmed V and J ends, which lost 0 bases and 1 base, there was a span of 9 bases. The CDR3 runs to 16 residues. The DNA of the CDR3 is TGTGCTAGTGGTTTGGTACCTGCGGGGAACACCGGGGAGCTGTTTTTT. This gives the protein CASGLVPAGNTGELFF.

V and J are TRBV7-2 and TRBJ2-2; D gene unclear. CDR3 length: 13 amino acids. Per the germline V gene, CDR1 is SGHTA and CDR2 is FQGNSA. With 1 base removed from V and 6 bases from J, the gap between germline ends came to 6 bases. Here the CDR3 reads CASSLDPSGELFF. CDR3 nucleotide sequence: TGTGCCAGCAGCTTAGACCCTTCCGGGGAGCTGTTTTTT.

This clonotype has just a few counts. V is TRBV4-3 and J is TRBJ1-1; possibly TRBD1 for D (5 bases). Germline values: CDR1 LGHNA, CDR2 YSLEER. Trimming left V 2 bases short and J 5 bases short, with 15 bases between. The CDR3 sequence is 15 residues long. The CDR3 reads CASSQTGTTLTEAFF. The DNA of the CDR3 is TGCGCCAGCAGCCAAACCGGGACTACGTTGACTGAAGCTTTCTTT.

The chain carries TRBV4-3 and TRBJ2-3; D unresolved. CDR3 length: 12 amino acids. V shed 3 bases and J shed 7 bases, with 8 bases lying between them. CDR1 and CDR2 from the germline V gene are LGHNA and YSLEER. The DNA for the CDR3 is TGCGCCAGCAGCCACCCCCCAAATACGCAGTATTTT. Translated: CASSHPPNTQYF.

The CDR3 sequence: CASRLTGEGYTF. Here the CDR3 DNA reads TGTGCCAGCAGGCTAACAGGGGAGGGCTACACCTTC. The rearrangement links TRBV2 to TRBJ1-2; 7 bases are a match to TRBD1. CDR3 length: 12 residues. The V gene end was trimmed by 6 bases and the J gene end by 8 bases; junction bases not matched to a gene: 6. Germline CDR1 reads SNHLY; CDR2 reads FYNNEI.

Here the CDR3 DNA reads TGCAGTGCTGGGGCAGACATGAACACTGAAGCTTTCTTT. This encodes CSAGADMNTEAFF. The genes are TRBV20-1 and TRBJ1-1, with a possible D match to TRBD1 (5 bases). The CDR3 is made up of 13 amino acids. CDR1 is DFQATT, CDR2 SNEGSKA, per germline (reference sequence). The ends were cut back, 5 bases at V and 0 bases at J, with 10 bases in the middle.

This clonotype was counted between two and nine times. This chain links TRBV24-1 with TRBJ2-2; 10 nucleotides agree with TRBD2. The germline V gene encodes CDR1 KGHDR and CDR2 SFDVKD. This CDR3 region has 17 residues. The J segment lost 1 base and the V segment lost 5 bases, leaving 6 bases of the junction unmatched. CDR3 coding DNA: TGTGCCACCAGTGGTAAATCTAGCGGGAGGAACACCGGGGAGCTGTTTTTT. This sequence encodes CATSGKSSGRNTGELFF.

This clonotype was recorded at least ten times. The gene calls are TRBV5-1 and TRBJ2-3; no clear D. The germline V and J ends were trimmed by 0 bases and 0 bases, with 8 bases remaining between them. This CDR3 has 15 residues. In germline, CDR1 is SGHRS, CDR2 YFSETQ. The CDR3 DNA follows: TGCGCCAGCAGCTTGGATAGGTCTAGCACAGATACGCAGTATTTT. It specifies CASSLDRSSTDTQYF.

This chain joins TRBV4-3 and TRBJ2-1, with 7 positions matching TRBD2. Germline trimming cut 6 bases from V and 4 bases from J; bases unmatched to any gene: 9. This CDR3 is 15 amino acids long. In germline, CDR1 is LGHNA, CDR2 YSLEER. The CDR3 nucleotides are TGCGCCAGCAGGGTACGCCGGGAGGCTTACAATGAGCAGTTCTTC. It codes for CASRVRREAYNEQFF.

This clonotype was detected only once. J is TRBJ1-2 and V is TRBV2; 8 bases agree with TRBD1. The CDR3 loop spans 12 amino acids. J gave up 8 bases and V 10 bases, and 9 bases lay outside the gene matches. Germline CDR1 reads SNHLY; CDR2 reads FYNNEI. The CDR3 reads CAKADRGRGYTF. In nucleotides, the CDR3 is TGTGCCAAAGCTGACAGGGGCCGAGGCTACACCTTC.

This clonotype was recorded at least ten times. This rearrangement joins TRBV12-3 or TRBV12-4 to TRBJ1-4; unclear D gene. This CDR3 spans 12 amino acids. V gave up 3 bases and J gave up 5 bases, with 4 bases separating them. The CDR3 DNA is TGTGCCAGCAGTTTCGGCAATGAAAAACTGTTTTTT. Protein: CASSFGNEKLFF.

CDR3 region: CASGPSRIGNNEQFF. CDR3 in DNA: TGTGCCAGCGGTCCTAGCAGGATAGGAAACAATGAGCAGTTCTTC. The gene calls are TRBV7-9 and TRBJ2-1, with D possibly TRBD2 on 5 matching bases. The CDR3 extends over 15 amino acids. V was pared by 8 bases and J by 5 bases, with 19 bases between. The germline V gene has CDR1 SEHNR and CDR2 FQNEAQ (reference sequence). Using reference TRBV7-9 and TRBJ2-1 for the parts outside the CDR3, the full variable domain is DTGVSQNPRHKITKRGQNVTFRCDPISEHNRLYWYRQTLGQGPEFLTYFQNEAQLEKSRLLSDRFSAERPKGSFSTLEIQRTEQGDSAMYLCASGPSRIGNNEQFFGPGTRLTVL.

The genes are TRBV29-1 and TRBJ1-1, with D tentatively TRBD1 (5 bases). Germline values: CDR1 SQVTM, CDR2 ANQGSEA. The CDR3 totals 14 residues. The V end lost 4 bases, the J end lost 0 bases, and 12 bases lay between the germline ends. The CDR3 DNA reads TGCAGCGTTGTTAAACAGGTCCTGAACACTGAAGCTTTCTTT. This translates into CSVVKQVLNTEAFF.